This entry describes one T cell receptor (beta chain). Trimming took 6 bases from V and 0 from J; bases not matched to a gene: 7. There are 16 residues in the CDR3. The data stem from a study of identical twins. Via MiXCR, TCRdb re-called the 5' RACE reads, giving one row per CDR3 protein. The data hold about 530,000 distinct CDR3 sequences, with around 20% observed a single time. These data were also reused for a study on yellow fever vaccine responses in identical twins.

The sequencing sample was made of CD4+ T cells sorted from blood. The chain is built from TRBV12-3 or TRBV12-4 and TRBJ2-5; 10 nucleotides match TRBD1. The TCR originated in a woman between 18 and 29 years old in good health. The CDR3 sequence: CASSPGQGKDQETQYF. For the CDR3, the DNA is TGTGCCAGCAGCCCGGGACAGGGGAAGGACCAAGAGACCCAGTACTTC.